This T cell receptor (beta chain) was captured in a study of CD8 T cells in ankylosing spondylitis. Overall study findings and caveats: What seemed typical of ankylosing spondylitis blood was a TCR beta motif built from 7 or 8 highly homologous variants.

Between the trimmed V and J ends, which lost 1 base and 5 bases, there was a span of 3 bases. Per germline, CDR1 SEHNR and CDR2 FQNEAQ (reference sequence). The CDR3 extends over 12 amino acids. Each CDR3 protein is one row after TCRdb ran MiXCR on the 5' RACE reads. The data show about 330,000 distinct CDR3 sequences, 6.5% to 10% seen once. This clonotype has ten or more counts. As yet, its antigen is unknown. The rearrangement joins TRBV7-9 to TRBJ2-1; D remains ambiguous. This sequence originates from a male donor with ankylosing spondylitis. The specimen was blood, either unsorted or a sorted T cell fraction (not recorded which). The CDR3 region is CASSLGDNEQFF. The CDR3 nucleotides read TGTGCCAGCAGCTTAGGGGACAATGAGCAGTTCTTC.